The 25 T cell receptor beta chains given below trace back to one sample, sequenced in a study of cytomegalovirus exposure and HLA in healthy donors. 60 Vbeta and 13 Jbeta primers were used in PCR. Measured with immunoSEQ multiplex PCR; TCRdb has only the in-frame clones, and not every one. The data contain 150,000 to 200,000 clones, around 80% of them singletons. Sequenced input: PBMCs. The origin of the receptors is a human donor in good health.

The V gene is TRBV6-5, the J gene TRBJ2-7, with 11 bases fitting TRBD1. Germline loops: CDR1 MNHEY, CDR2 SVGAGI. V trimming: 4 bases; J trimming: 4 bases; junction bases outside the gene matches: 6. This CDR3 has 15 amino acids. In nucleotides, the CDR3 is TGTGCCAGCAGTTCGGACAGGGGGCGCGGGTACGAGCAGTACTTC. Translating it yields CASSSDRGRGYEQYF.

A single count supports this clone. V is TRBV5-4 and J is TRBJ1-1; D gene uncertain. V lost 6 bases, J lost 8 bases, and 11 bases lay in between. This CDR3 region has 11 residues. Germline V CDR1 and CDR2: SGHNT, YYREEE (reference sequence). The chain's CDR3 is CASTDRVEAFF. The CDR3 coding sequence is TGTGCCAGCACCGATCGGGTGGAAGCTTTCTTT.

The chain employs TRBV7-2 and TRBJ1-5; weak D call: TRBD1 (5 bases). This CDR3 has 15 residues. Germline CDR1 and CDR2: SGHTA and FQGNSA. Trimming took 2 bases from V and 4 from J, leaving 12 bases between them. The CDR3 DNA is TGTGCCAGCAGCTTATTGACAGCCCCTAATCAGCCCCAGCATTTT. It yields the protein CASSLLTAPNQPQHF. Full variable domain (rest looked up from reference TRBV7-2 and TRBJ1-5): GAGVSQSPSNKVTEKGKDVELRCDPISGHTALYWYRQSLGQGLEFLIYFQGNSAPDKSGLPSDRFSAERTGGSVSTLTIQRTQQEDSAVYLCASSLLTAPNQPQHFGDGTRLSIL.

This chain uses TRBV7-6 with TRBJ1-6; D may be TRBD1 (6 bases). This CDR3 comprises 15 residues. Trimming shortened V by 5 bases and J by 2 bases, and 10 bases separated the two germline ends. The germline gives CDR1 SGHVS, CDR2 FNYEAQ. For the CDR3, the DNA is TGTGCCAGCAGCGGAGGACAGCCCTATAATTCACCCCTCCACTTT. Translating gives CASSGGQPYNSPLHF.

This sequence joins TRBV27 and TRBJ1-2; D might be TRBD1 (5 bases). The CDR3 runs to 15 residues. V was clipped by 3 bases and J by 2 bases, with 13 bases between them. Germline V gene lookup returns CDR1 MNHEY and CDR2 SMNVEV (reference sequence). CDR3 residues: CASSFWGGENYGYTF. The CDR3 nucleotides read TGTGCCAGCAGTTTCTGGGGGGGGGAGAACTATGGCTACACCTTC.

This clone was detected only once. This rearrangement joins TRBV7-9 to TRBJ2-1; D not certain. The germline V gene encodes CDR1 SEHNR and CDR2 FQNEAQ (reference sequence). V was shortened by 5 bases and J by 4 bases, with 9 bases between the two germline ends. This CDR3 has 13 residues. This chain's CDR3 is CASSPRGYNEQFF. As DNA, the CDR3 is TGTGCCAGCAGCCCCAGAGGTTACAATGAGCAGTTCTTC.

V is TRBV7-2 and J is TRBJ2-7; 15 bases map to TRBD2. In germline, CDR1 is SGHTA, CDR2 FQGNSA. CDR3 length: 17 residues. The trim removed 5 bases at V and 1 base at J, leaving 6 bases unmatched. The CDR3 DNA reads as TGTGCCAGCAGCCATGGACTAGCGGGGGGGCCGTCCTACGAGCAGTACTTC. The encoded protein is CASSHGLAGGPSYEQYF.

This clone appeared a few times. This chain links TRBV5-1 with TRBJ2-1; TRBD2 aligns across 11 bases. Germline CDR1 and CDR2: SGHRS and YFSETQ. With V trimmed by 2 bases and J by 7 bases, 5 bases remained unmatched. This CDR3 has 15 residues. CDR3: CASSFSGGADNEQFF. As DNA, the CDR3 is TGCGCCAGCAGCTTTAGCGGGGGGGCTGATAATGAGCAGTTCTTC. The full variable domain, its missing parts supplied by reference TRBV5-1 and TRBJ2-1, is KAGVTQTPRYLIKTRGQQVTLSCSPISGHRSVSWYQQTPGQGLQFLFEYFSETQRNKGNFPGRFSGRQFSNSRSEMNVSTLELGDSALYLCASSFSGGADNEQFFGPGTRLTVL.

The chain uses TRBV9 and TRBJ2-7, with 7 bases fitting TRBD1. CDR3 length: 13 residues. V dropped 7 bases and J dropped 4; count of bases not matched to a gene: 8. Germline CDR1 SGDLS, CDR2 YYNGEE. Here the CDR3 reads CASGDSFGYEQYF. The CDR3, as DNA: TGTGCCAGCGGGGACAGTTTTGGTTACGAGCAGTACTTC.

V and J are TRBV10-1 and TRBJ1-5, with 7 bases aligning to TRBD1. CDR1 is WNHNN and CDR2 is SYGVQD in the germline V gene (reference sequence). The V segment lost 2 bases and the J segment 5 bases; nucleotides outside the gene matches: 0. CDR3 size: 13 residues. In DNA form, the CDR3 reads TGCGCCAGCAGTGAGACAGGGGATCAGCCCCAGCATTTT. It is translated as CASSETGDQPQHF.

The gene calls are TRBV7-2 and TRBJ1-1; 7 bases fit TRBD1. Germline V gene lookup returns CDR1 SGHTA and CDR2 FQGNSA. This CDR3 region has 16 residues. With V trimmed by 1 base and J by 2 bases, 7 bases remained unmatched. The CDR3 protein is CASSLDRGRGNTEAFF. The CDR3 region has the DNA TGTGCCAGCAGCTTAGATAGGGGGCGCGGAAACACTGAAGCTTTCTTT.

This rearrangement joins TRBV6-1 to TRBJ1-3; TRBD1 aligns across 7 bases. The J segment lost 7 bases and the V segment lost 1 base, leaving 13 bases of the junction unmatched. The CDR3 totals 17 residues. Per germline, CDR1 MNHNS and CDR2 SASEGT. CDR3 in DNA: TGTGCCAGCAGTGAAGTTGTGGGAACAGGGGTTAGGAACACCATATATTTT. Translated, it gives CASSEVVGTGVRNTIYF.

The chain carries TRBV9 and TRBJ2-1; possible D gene TRBD2, 5 bases. The CDR3 has 14 amino acids. Germline V gene sequence: CDR1 SGDLS, CDR2 YYNGEE. Trimming took 5 bases from V and 6 from J, leaving 15 bases between them. CDR3 DNA sequence: TGTGCCAGCAGGGCGGACGCCGCGGGCAATGAGCAGTTCTTC. Protein product: CASRADAAGNEQFF.

The chain combines TRBV13 with TRBJ1-6; 11 bases match TRBD1. The CDR3 has 15 residues. V was pared by 5 bases and J by 8 bases, with 5 bases of the junction left unmatched. Germline V CDR1 and CDR2: PRHDT, FYEKMQ (reference sequence). The chain's CDR3 is CASSRTGGGYSPLHF. The CDR3 nucleotides are TGTGCCAGCAGCCGGACAGGGGGCGGGTATTCACCCCTCCACTTT.

This chain joins TRBV11-2 and TRBJ1-1, with D possibly TRBD1 on 5 matching bases. V was pared by 4 bases and J by 4 bases, with 10 bases between. The CDR3 consists of 13 residues. The germline gives CDR1 SGHAT, CDR2 FQNNGV. CDR3 nucleotides: TGTGCCAGCAGCTCAGGGTTGAGCACTGAAGCTTTCTTT. Translated: CASSSGLSTEAFF.

This clone was seen just once. The gene calls are TRBV4-3 and TRBJ1-4; TRBD1 matches at 10 bases. The CDR3 totals 16 residues. CDR1 and CDR2 (germline): LGHNA, YSLEER. V shed 0 bases and J 8 bases; nucleotides not matched to a gene: 6. In DNA form, the CDR3 reads TGCGCCAGCAGCCAAGATCAGGGGACAGGGGCCGAAAAACTGTTTTTT. It specifies CASSQDQGTGAEKLFF.

The chain carries TRBV6-6 and TRBJ1-2, with D perhaps TRBD1 (5 bases). The CDR3 is 15 residues long. The germline CDR1 and CDR2 sequences are MNHNY and SVGAGI (reference sequence). Trimming took off 6 bases at V and 3 bases at J, with 17 bases between the two ends. CDR3 DNA sequence: TGTGCCAGCAGAGACACAGGTCGCGGTGACTATGGCTACACCTTC. Protein: CASRDTGRGDYGYTF.

This chain joins TRBV6-6 and TRBJ1-2, with D possibly TRBD1 on 5 matching bases. CDR3 length equals 13 residues. V was trimmed by 1 base and J by 6 bases, leaving 9 bases between them. CDR1 and CDR2 (germline): MNHNY, SVGAGI (reference sequence). The CDR3 sequence: CASSYFAGNGYTF. The CDR3 DNA reads TGTGCCAGCAGTTACTTCGCAGGGAATGGCTACACCTTC.

As to this clone: The same CDR3 is also encoded by other DNA sequences in this sample. V gene TRBV6-5 combines with J gene TRBJ2-1; 14 bases agree with TRBD2. Germline CDR1 reads MNHEY; CDR2 reads SVGAGI. The CDR3 contains 15 residues. Losses at the gene ends were 6 bases for V and 4 bases for J; bases not matched to a gene: 2. CDR3 region: CASSRTSGGYNEQFF. CDR3 coding DNA: TGTGCCAGCAGCAGGACTAGCGGGGGGTACAATGAGCAGTTCTTC.

The chain is built from TRBV6-5 and TRBJ1-1; 8 nucleotides match TRBD1. V gave up 2 bases and J gave up 1 base; unmatched junction bases: 0. This CDR3 spans 14 amino acids. Per the germline V gene, CDR1 is MNHEY and CDR2 is SVGAGI. DNA for the CDR3: TGTGCCAGCAGTTACGGGACAGGGAACACTGAAGCTTTCTTT. Translation gives CASSYGTGNTEAFF.

The genes are TRBV7-2 and TRBJ2-1; D is undetermined. V dropped 1 base and J dropped 2 bases, with 12 bases sitting between them. CDR1 and CDR2 from the germline V gene are SGHTA and FQGNSA. This CDR3 region has 16 residues. The CDR3 DNA sequence: TGTGCCAGCAGCTTAGGTGTCTATCCCACCTACAATGAGCAGTTCTTC. Its protein is CASSLGVYPTYNEQFF.

This rearrangement joins TRBV19 to TRBJ2-1; 10 bases map to TRBD1. This CDR3 has 15 residues. V was clipped by 3 bases and J by 7 bases; unmatched bases: 6. Germline CDR1 LNHDA, CDR2 SQIVND (reference sequence). The DNA of the CDR3 is TGTGCCAGTAGTATCCGGGACAGGGGTGCAAATGAGCAGTTCTTC. Translating it yields CASSIRDRGANEQFF. Looking up the rest from reference TRBV19 and TRBJ2-1 gives the full variable domain: DGGITQSPKYLFRKEGQNVTLSCEQNLNHDAMYWYRQDPGQGLRLIYYSQIVNDFQKGDIAEGYSVSREKKESFPLTVTSAQKNPTAFYLCASSIRDRGANEQFFGPGTRLTVL.

The CDR3 DNA reads TGTGCCAGCAGCCGGGACAGTACTAACTATGGCTACACCTTC. Translated, it gives CASSRDSTNYGYTF. The rearrangement links TRBV2 to TRBJ1-2; 7 bases align to TRBD1. From germline, CDR1 is SNHLY and CDR2 FYNNEI. The CDR3 contains 14 residues. V shed 6 bases and J 0 bases; nucleotides not matched to a gene: 4.

This chain joins TRBV2 and TRBJ2-2; 7 bases fit TRBD2. This CDR3 region has 14 residues. J gave up 4 bases and V 7 bases, and 6 bases lay outside the gene matches. Germline loops: CDR1 SNHLY, CDR2 FYNNEI. The CDR3 DNA sequence: TGTGCCAGCAAAATGGGGGGGGGCACCGGGGAGCTGTTTTTT. This translates into CASKMGGGTGELFF.

V usage is TRBV29-1 and J usage is TRBJ1-5; tentative D call: TRBD1 (6 bases). The CDR3 consists of 15 residues. V was shortened by 6 bases and J by 0 bases, with 15 bases between the two germline ends. Germline V lookup: CDR1 SQVTM, CDR2 ANQGSEA. The CDR3 DNA follows: TGCAGCGTCTCGACAGGAGCTTATAGCAATCAGCCCCAGCATTTT. It codes for CSVSTGAYSNQPQHF.